Sequencing of this T cell receptor beta chain was carried out in a study of T-cell reconstitution after alpha-beta-depleted transplantation in children. Trimming removed 2 bases from V and 5 bases from J, with 22 bases in between. The CDR3 covers 17 residues. The V gene's germline CDR1 is MDHEN and CDR2 SYDVKM. Unique molecular identifiers tagged the TCRbeta library. One entry per CDR3 protein results from TCRdb running MiXCR on the PCR reads. Of about 340,000 distinct CDR3 sequences detected, around 10% appear once; the ten largest clones hold roughly 2.5%. V gene TRBV28 combines with J gene TRBJ2-7; D uncertain. Specimen: PBMCs from the stem cell graft donor, collected from the stem cell graft. The origin of this receptor is a human donor who donated a stem cell graft to a child with acute lymphoblastic leukemia. The CDR3 nucleotides are TGTGCCAGCAGTTTACGCAGACTCCCCCTTTACACAGACGAGCAGTACTTC. As protein: CASSLRRLPLYTDEQYF.